The clone carrying this TCR beta chain appeared once. The antigen is undetermined. This record belongs to a study of shared clonotypes between healthy human individuals. Looking at the study overall: Aged between 18 and 49, the donors were a couple of women and three men. CD4 naive cells filled three plates per donor, CD4 memory three, CD8 naive two and CD8 memory one.

Generated by immunoSEQ multiplex PCR, the TCRdb table keeps only in-frame clones and is missing some. The data contain over a million clones, around 78% of them singletons. Caucasian adults residing in Nashville, Tennessee made up all the donors. Whole-study findings and limits: Richness estimates generally favored naive over memory subsets.

The length of the CDR3 is 14 residues. V lost 6 bases, J lost 4 bases, and 5 bases stayed unmatched. CDR1 MDHEN and CDR2 SYDVKM come from the germline V gene. The gene calls are TRBV28 and TRBJ2-7; TRBD2 matches 11 bases. The source of this sequence is a man younger than 35 in good health. Some clones in this sample may be carry-over from other donors' samples. The sequencing input was memory CD4+ T cells from PBMCs. The subset was: CD45RA-negative fraction. Here the CDR3 DNA reads TGTGCCAGCAGAAGACTAGCGGGGTTTTACGAGCAGTACTTC. Residues: CASRRLAGFYEQYF.